The 9 T cell receptor beta chains listed next were all sequenced from one sample in a study of cytomegalovirus exposure and HLA in healthy donors. A multiplex PCR was run with 60 Vbeta primers and 13 Jbeta primers. Profiling relied on immunoSEQ multiplex PCR, and the TCRdb table lists in-frame clones only, not all of them. The sample carries more than 95,000 clones, 75% to 85% recorded once. Sample: PBMCs. The source is a man aged 50 to 60 in good health and CMV-seronegative.

In DNA form, the CDR3 reads TGCGCCAGCAGCTTAGAGCCGGGACTAACAGATGAGCAGTTCTTC. Translating it yields CASSLEPGLTDEQFF. The rearrangement links TRBV5-1 to TRBJ2-1; TRBD2 matches 7 bases. V was clipped by 2 bases and J by 8 bases; unmatched bases: 10. The CDR3 is 15 residues long. The germline V gene encodes CDR1 SGHRS and CDR2 YFSETQ.

The chain employs TRBV7-2 and TRBJ2-5; 12 positions match TRBD1. The DNA end favors TRBJ2-7, so the J call may be wrong. The V gene's germline CDR1 is SGHTA and CDR2 FQGNSA. The CDR3 length is 15 residues. The CDR3 DNA is TGTGCCAGCAGCTTATCCGGGACAGGGGGCCGCGAGCAGTACTTC. Its protein is CASSLSGTGGREQYF.

A few counts support this clone. The J gene is TRBJ1-1, the V gene TRBV6-1; D remains unclear. The CDR3 has 13 residues. Germline assignment: CDR1 MNHNS and CDR2 SASEGT. V lost 5 bases and J lost 1, with 8 bases in between. This chain's CDR3 is CASSLTSNTEAFF. As DNA, the CDR3 is TGTGCCAGCAGTTTAACATCGAACACTGAAGCTTTCTTT.

This clone was detected only once. CDR3 loop: CASSLAGSNQPQHF. As DNA, the CDR3 is TGTGCCAGCAGTTTAGCTGGCAGCAATCAGCCCCAGCATTTT. The rearrangement links TRBV28 to TRBJ1-5; unclear D gene. The CDR3 consists of 14 residues. V was clipped by 2 bases and J by 1 base, with 6 bases between them. Germline lookup yields CDR1 MDHEN and CDR2 SYDVKM. Complete variable domain (other parts from reference TRBV28 and TRBJ1-5): DVKVTQSSRYLVKRTGEKVFLECVQDMDHENMFWYRQDPGLGLRLIYFSYDVKMKEKGDIPEGYSVSREKKERFSLILESASTNQTSMYLCASSLAGSNQPQHFGDGTRLSIL.

The chain joins TRBV4-1 to TRBJ1-6, with D maybe TRBD1 (5 bases). Germline V CDR1 and CDR2: MGHRA, YSYEKL. V gave up 0 bases and J gave up 9 bases, with 12 bases separating them. The CDR3 is made up of 15 amino acids. In DNA form, the CDR3 reads TGCGCCAGCAGCCAAGAGGGGCAGAGAGCTTCACCCCTCCACTTT. Residues: CASSQEGQRASPLHF.

The chain's CDR3 is CASSSPGRETQYF. The DNA for the CDR3 is TGTGCCAGCAGCTCCCCAGGGAGGGAGACCCAGTACTTC. The V call is TRBV7-9, the J call TRBJ2-5; D is possibly TRBD2 (6 bases). V lost 4 bases, J lost 5 bases, and 11 bases lay in between. Germline assignment: CDR1 SEHNR and CDR2 FQNEAQ (reference sequence). This CDR3 has 13 amino acids.

The CDR3 region is CASSMTGSSYGYTF. The DNA for the CDR3 is TGTGCCAGTAGTATGACAGGGTCAAGCTATGGCTACACCTTC. The J gene is TRBJ1-2, the V gene TRBV19, with 7 bases matching TRBD1. CDR3 length equals 14 residues. In germline, CDR1 is LNHDA, CDR2 SQIVND (reference sequence). J gave up 4 bases and V 3 bases, and 5 bases lay outside the gene matches. Based on the CDR3 plus reference TRBV19 and TRBJ1-2, the full variable domain is DGGITQSPKYLFRKEGQNVTLSCEQNLNHDAMYWYRQDPGQGLRLIYYSQIVNDFQKGDIAEGYSVSREKKESFPLTVTSAQKNPTAFYLCASSMTGSSYGYTFGSGTRLTVV.

The rearrangement uses TRBV13 and TRBJ1-1; 9 positions agree with TRBD1. Trimming cost V 4 bases and J 12 bases; bases outside gene matches: 12. The CDR3 has 14 residues. Per the germline V gene, CDR1 is PRHDT and CDR2 is FYEKMQ (reference sequence). The CDR3 spells CASSSNNDRGATFF. CDR3 DNA sequence: TGTGCCAGCAGCTCGAATAATGACAGGGGGGCAACTTTCTTT.

The gene calls are TRBV2 and TRBJ1-2; D call uncertain. V dropped 7 bases and J dropped 2 bases, with 17 bases sitting between them. The CDR3 is 15 amino acids. Germline V gene sequence: CDR1 SNHLY, CDR2 FYNNEI. CDR3 coding DNA: TGTGCCAGCACGGAGGCCCGGATAGGAAACTATGGCTACACCTTC. Amino acid sequence: CASTEARIGNYGYTF.